Listed below are T cell receptor beta chains from one sample, sequenced in a study of identical twins. From the 5' RACE reads, TCRdb called clonotypes with MiXCR, one entry per CDR3 protein. The table lists 450,000 or so distinct CDR3 sequences, more than 20% of them singletons. These records were also assigned to another study, of T cells expressing NK-cell markers.

The sample was CD4+ T cells sorted from blood. The receptors were sampled from a woman aged 18 to 35 in good health. Both conserved end residues are part of each CDR3. A D gene is named only where the DNA matches it firmly. Some rows have no size entry. The others give once, few or many, or a class for an expanded clone.

few	.	TRBV2	TRBJ1-1	TGTGCCAGCAGTGTTCAGATGAACACTGAAGCTTTCTTT	CASSVQMNTEAFF
few	.	TRBV3-1	TRBJ1-6	TGTGCCAGCAGCCAAGGGGTTTATAATTCACCCCTCCACTTT	CASSQGVYNSPLHF
.	.	TRBV5-1	TRBJ2-3	TGCGCCAGCAGCTTGTCGGGGTGGGGCACAGATACGCAGTATTTT	CASSLSGWGTDTQYF
few	TRBD1	TRBV12-3/TRBV12-4	TRBJ1-1	TGTGCCAGCAGTTTAGCGGACAGGGGCGACACTGAAGCTTTCTTT	CASSLADRGDTEAFF
.	.	TRBV5-1	TRBJ2-5	TGCGCCAGCAGCTATTGGGGGCAAGAGACCCAGTACTTC	CASSYWGQETQYF
.	.	TRBV28	TRBJ1-5	TGTGCCAGCCGGGGCAGGGGCCGGCAGCCCCAGCATTTT	CASRGRGRQPQHF
.	.	TRBV25-1	TRBJ2-6	TGTGCCAGCAGTAGAGACAGGACGGGGGCCAACGTCCTGACTTTC	CASSRDRTGANVLTF
few	.	TRBV12-5	TRBJ1-6	TGTGCTAGTGCCGCAGGGGATTCACCCCTCCACTTT	CASAAGDSPLHF
.	.	TRBV7-8	TRBJ2-5	TGTGCCAGCAGCTTAGCTGAACAATGGGAAGAGACCCAGTACTTC	CASSLAEQWEETQYF
.	TRBD2	TRBV20-1	TRBJ2-3	TGCAGTGCTACTGGGGGGGGCTTAACTAGCGGAGGAACAGATACGCAGTATTTT	CSATGGGLTSGGTDTQYF
few	.	TRBV9	TRBJ2-2	TGTGCCAGCACCCCCCAGCCGAGGGGCAGCACCGGGGAGCTGTTTTTT	CASTPQPRGSTGELFF
.	.	TRBV6-2/TRBV6-3	TRBJ2-7	TGTGCCAGCACCGCCGGGGGACAAATCTACGAGCAGTACTTC	CASTAGGQIYEQYF
few	TRBD2	TRBV10-3	TRBJ2-7	TGTGCCATCAGTGAGGCTAGCGGTCCCTACGAGCAGTACTTC	CAISEASGPYEQYF
many	.	TRBV3-1	TRBJ2-1	TGTGCCAGCAGCCAAGGTCTAGCAGATGAGCAGTTCTTC	CASSQGLADEQFF
.	.	TRBV4-1	TRBJ2-1	TGCGCCAGCAGCCAACTCAGGGTTCGGTACAATGAGCAGTTCTTC	CASSQLRVRYNEQFF
.	.	TRBV20-1	TRBJ2-1	TGCAGTGCTAGAGATAGGGGAAGGGCTTACAATGAGCAGTTCTTC	CSARDRGRAYNEQFF
few	TRBD2	TRBV10-3	TRBJ2-1	TGTGCCATCAGTCAGGGAATGTTAGCGGGAGACGAGCAGTTCTTC	CAISQGMLAGDEQFF
few	.	TRBV5-1	TRBJ2-5	TGTGCCAGCAGCTTAAGAGGGGCGGGGGAGACCCAGTACTTC	CASSLRGAGETQYF
.	TRBD2	TRBV30	TRBJ2-5	TGTGCCTGGAGTCGCGGGGGGCCGTGGGAGACCCAGTACTTC	CAWSRGGPWETQYF
.	.	TRBV6-1	TRBJ2-3	TGTGCCAGCAGTCCTACTTCTTACACAGATACGCAGTATTTT	CASSPTSYTDTQYF
.	.	TRBV12-3/TRBV12-4	TRBJ2-3	TGTGCCAGCAGTTTCTCTACCCCCACAGATACGCAGTATTTT	CASSFSTPTDTQYF
few	.	TRBV7-9	TRBJ2-1	TGTGCCAGCAGCTTAGCGCAGGCAGGCCCGGGGAATGAGCAGTTCTTC	CASSLAQAGPGNEQFF
few	.	TRBV12-3/TRBV12-4	TRBJ1-2	TGTGCCAGCAGTCAGACGAGGGGGAACCCCACCTTC	CASSQTRGNPTF
few	.	TRBV28	TRBJ2-7	TGTGCCAGCAGTTTCTCGACCGAGCAGTACTTC	CASSFSTEQYF
.	TRBD1	TRBV6-5	TRBJ1-1	TGTGCCAGCAGCCGGACAGGAGTTGAAGCTTTCTTT	CASSRTGVEAFF
.	TRBD2	TRBV11-2	TRBJ2-7	TGTGCCAGCAGCCCGAGGGGGGGCGGACTAGCGGGAGGGCTTAGGTCCTACGAGCAGTACTTC	CASSPRGGGLAGGLRSYEQYF
few	TRBD2	TRBV20-1	TRBJ2-7	TGCAGTGCTAGAGCAAATCTAGCGGGAGCCCCCACCGGTATCTTC	CSARANLAGAPTGIF
.	TRBD2	TRBV20-1	TRBJ2-2	TGCAGTGCTCGTGGATACGGCCTAGCGGGAGAGGACACCGGGGAGCTGTTTTTT	CSARGYGLAGEDTGELFF
few	TRBD2	TRBV10-3	TRBJ2-1	TGTGCCATCAGTGAGTCGGGACTAGCGGGAGGGCCGAGTGAGCAGTTCTTC	CAISESGLAGGPSEQFF
few	.	TRBV7-3	TRBJ1-1	TGTGCCAGCAGCTTATCAGGGGTGGTAGGGGCTGAAGCTTTCTTT	CASSLSGVVGAEAFF
.	.	TRBV6-1	TRBJ1-2	TGTGCCAGCAGGGACGGGACCTCAAACTATGGCTACACCTTC	CASRDGTSNYGYTF
few	.	TRBV20-1	TRBJ2-7	TGCAGTGCTAGTTCCGGGGGGCCCCGCGAGCAGTACTTC	CSASSGGPREQYF
.	TRBD1	TRBV10-3	TRBJ2-3	TGTGCCATCAGTTACAGGGGGGACACAGATACGCAGTATTTT	CAISYRGDTDTQYF
.	.	TRBV29-1	TRBJ2-1	TGCAGCGCCCTGGGACTCCGAAGCTCCTACAATGAGCAGTTCTTC	CSALGLRSSYNEQFF
few	.	TRBV12-3/TRBV12-4	TRBJ1-1	TGTGCCAGCAGACTAACAGCAGGTTACACTGAAGCTTTCTTT	CASRLTAGYTEAFF
.	TRBD2	TRBV11-1	TRBJ2-3	TGTGCCAGCAGCCCTAAGTGGACTAGCGAAACTAGCACAGATACGCAGTATTTT	CASSPKWTSETSTDTQYF
.	.	TRBV6-6	TRBJ2-1	TGTGCCAGCAGTTTTGAATCCTACAATGAGCAGTTCTTC	CASSFESYNEQFF
.	.	TRBV20-1	TRBJ2-7	TGCAGTGCTAGAGCGCGGGGACCCTGGGAGCAGTACTTC	CSARARGPWEQYF
.	.	TRBV29-1	TRBJ1-2	TGCCGACGCACGGCCTATGGCTACACCTTC	CRRTAYGYTF